This is a list of T cell receptor beta chains from one sample in a study of OX40 agonist ivuxolimab in advanced cancers. Some clones are missing from TCRdb's copy, which holds only in-frame ones; the method was immunoSEQ multiplex PCR. The sample includes some 100,000 clones, around nine tenths seen only once; the top ten take approximately 0.81%. Sample: CD4+ or CD8+ T cells sorted from blood, taken in a trial of the OX40 agonist ivuxolimab. Receptor source: an adult with an advanced solid tumor such as melanoma, head and neck, liver or kidney cancer. Both conserved end residues are part of each CDR3. Not every row has a clone size; where given, it reads once, few, many or a size class.

J gene,V gene,clone size,CDR3 protein
TRBJ2-7,TRBV11-3,-,CASSGSRGANEQYF
TRBJ2-1,TRBV28,-,CASSRLRGGEQFF
TRBJ1-2,TRBV5-4,-,CASSLGTGSVKNGYTF
TRBJ2-2,TRBV7-3,-,CASSSQPGMELFF
TRBJ2-7,TRBV11-1,-,CASSPEAYEQYF
TRBJ2-3,TRBV14,-,CASSQGRQGSTQYF
TRBJ2-1,TRBV9,-,CASSVAHFDGNYNEQFF
TRBJ2-5,TRBV7-2,-,CASSLVGQGAIRLQTQYF
TRBJ2-5,TRBV7-6,few,CASSPSYQETQYF
TRBJ2-2,TRBV29-1,-,CSVDGQTNTGELFF
TRBJ1-3,TRBV5-1,-,CASSLNVNSGNTIYF
TRBJ2-4,TRBV7-2,-,CASSLMVTSGNKNIQYF
TRBJ1-1,TRBV7-8,once,CASSTRKGGKAFF
TRBJ1-3,TRBV15,-,CATSRDTGRNTIYF
TRBJ1-4,TRBV11-3,-,CASSPQRGVNEKLFF
TRBJ1-3,TRBV28,-,CAGSSSGSGNTIYF
TRBJ2-2,TRBV5-1,-,CASSLGQSRELFF
TRBJ2-6,TRBV19,-,CASSLGTSGANVLTF
TRBJ2-3,TRBV29-1,-,CSVGSEGGGTDTQYF
TRBJ1-6,TRBV25-1,once,CASRRQGYNSPLHF
TRBJ2-1,TRBV9,-,CASSVAGTVPYNEQFF
TRBJ2-2,TRBV28,-,CASRSPGQGLKSGELFF
TRBJ2-5,TRBV11-3,-,CASSLGQLAGTETQYF
TRBJ2-7,TRBV18,-,CASSPPQGLGEQYF
TRBJ2-3,TRBV5-1,-,CASAQSPGLAGVGTDTQYF
TRBJ2-7,TRBV27,-,CASSTLAVSSYEQYF
TRBJ1-1,TRBV5-6,-,CASSFGPDTEAFF
TRBJ2-7,TRBV6-5,-,CASSYSGSSYEQYF
TRBJ1-5,TRBV9,-,CASSATGVDGQPQHF
TRBJ2-5,TRBV28,-,CASSVRSGRAGGETQYF
TRBJ1-1,TRBV30,-,CAWGREAFF
TRBJ1-5,TRBV19,-,CASTPTGDQPQHF
TRBJ2-5,TRBV5-1,-,CASSFRTEETQYF
TRBJ1-5,TRBV7-2,-,CASSLGGGPGSQHF
TRBJ2-1,TRBV11-3,-,CASSLHSNSEQFF
TRBJ2-7,TRBV19,-,CASSTTGRMGEQYF
TRBJ1-1,TRBV29-1,-,CSASVGQYTEAFF
TRBJ2-1,TRBV4-3,few,CASSQTYRPFRDRTNNEQFF
TRBJ2-3,TRBV7-8,-,CASSLVASVTDTQYF
TRBJ1-4,TRBV4-1,-,CASSQPRQANEKLFF
TRBJ2-7,TRBV19,-,CASSIRQGVYEQYF
TRBJ1-5,TRBV6-6,-,CASSSKTGGDQPQHF
TRBJ2-5,TRBV19,-,CASSMYIQLPETQYF
TRBJ2-7,TRBV11-3,-,CASSPIGSGREYEQYF
TRBJ2-1,TRBV30,-,CAWRLGRDIGSYNEQFF
TRBJ2-1,TRBV18,-,CASLRRERDEQFF
TRBJ2-3,TRBV7-2,-,CASRKREGGTQYF
TRBJ2-7,TRBV30,-,CAWDRYPYEQYF
TRBJ2-1,TRBV28,-,CASIEGAYYNEQFF
TRBJ1-3,TRBV6-5,-,CASSRQGIAGNTIYF